Following are 9 T cell receptor beta chains from one sample sequenced in a study of CD8 T cells in ankylosing spondylitis. Via MiXCR, TCRdb re-called the 5' RACE reads, giving one row per CDR3 protein. The table has fewer than 250,000 distinct CDR3 sequences, about 26% seen once. Specimen: blood, either unsorted or a sorted T cell fraction (not recorded which). The receptors were sampled from a male donor with ankylosing spondylitis or in good health (not recorded which).

This clonotype was detected many times. The rearrangement links TRBV9 to TRBJ2-4, with a tentative D call TRBD2 (5 bases). This CDR3 has 14 residues. Trimming took 3 bases from V and 6 from J, leaving 13 bases between them. Per the germline V gene, CDR1 is SGDLS and CDR2 is YYNGEE. The CDR3 region is CASSASGGGNIQYF. The CDR3 DNA reads as TGTGCCAGCAGCGCAAGTGGAGGTGGAAACATTCAGTACTTC.

This clonotype was observed at least ten times. V is TRBV5-5 and J is TRBJ2-7; D might be TRBD1 (5 bases). Germline V lookup: CDR1 SGHKS, CDR2 YYEKEE (reference sequence). V gave up 3 bases and J gave up 0 bases, with 10 bases separating them. This CDR3 is built from 14 residues. CDR3 sequence: CASSSGIGSYEQYF. As DNA, the CDR3 is TGTGCCAGCAGCTCAGGGATAGGCTCCTACGAGCAGTACTTC.

This chain links TRBV20-1 with TRBJ2-7; 7 bases fit TRBD1. The V segment lost 1 base and the J segment 3 bases; nucleotides outside the gene matches: 3. Looked up from germline, CDR1 is DFQATT and CDR2 is SNEGSKA (reference sequence). CDR3 length equals 13 residues. In nucleotides, the CDR3 is TGCAGTGCTAGAGGGACAGGACGCTACGAGCAGTACTTC. Amino acid sequence: CSARGTGRYEQYF.

The chain employs TRBV20-1 and TRBJ2-7, with D maybe TRBD2 (5 bases). Germline CDR1 is DFQATT and CDR2 is SNEGSKA (reference sequence). The CDR3 consists of 15 residues. V lost 4 bases, J lost 0 bases, and 16 bases lay in between. CDR3 nucleotides: TGCAGTGCTAAAGGCGGGCCCCAAAGCTCCTACGAGCAGTACTTC. It yields the protein CSAKGGPQSSYEQYF.

The chain joins TRBV4-2 to TRBJ1-2, with D unclear. This CDR3 is 13 amino acids long. V lost 1 base and J 3 bases, leaving 6 bases between the germline ends. Looked up from germline, CDR1 is LGHNA and CDR2 is YNFKEQ. CDR3 nucleotides: TGTGCCAGCAGCCAAGCCAACTACTATGGCTACACCTTC. Amino acid sequence: CASSQANYYGYTF.

The V and J genes are TRBV6-1 and TRBJ2-7; 14 positions match TRBD2. CDR1 MNHNS and CDR2 SASEGT come from the germline V gene. Trimming removed 8 bases from V and 4 bases from J; junction bases left unmatched: 7. This CDR3 spans 15 amino acids. The chain's CDR3 is CASSTRTSGRYEQYF. CDR3 DNA sequence: TGTGCCAGCTCAACTCGGACTAGCGGGAGGTACGAGCAGTACTTC.

J is TRBJ2-7 and V is TRBV10-3, with a possible D match to TRBD2 (6 bases). This CDR3 spans 15 amino acids. V lost 6 bases to trimming and J lost 5 bases, with 20 bases between them. Germline CDR1 ENHRY, CDR2 SYGVKD. The CDR3 nucleotides are TGTGCCATCAGCCCTCCCGGGGGAGGAGGAGACGAGCAGTACTTC. This sequence encodes CAISPPGGGGDEQYF.

This clonotype appeared many times. This chain uses TRBV5-1 with TRBJ2-3, with D possibly matching TRBD2 (5 bases). V was pared by 3 bases and J by 1 base, with 15 bases between. Germline CDR1 SGHRS, CDR2 YFSETQ. CDR3 length equals 16 residues. CDR3 in DNA: TGCGCCAGCAGCTCTGGGAGTTCTCACGGCACAGATACGCAGTATTTT. Protein product: CASSSGSSHGTDTQYF.

This clonotype was seen repeatedly, ten times or more. The genes are TRBV6-5 and TRBJ2-6; 11 nucleotides match TRBD1. CDR1 and CDR2 (germline): MNHEY, SVGAGI. J was trimmed by 0 bases and V by 2 bases; bases with no gene match: 3. The CDR3 extends over 18 amino acids. DNA for the CDR3: TGTGCCAGCAGTTACGAGGGACAGGGGGTCTCTGGGGCCAACGTCCTGACTTTC. Translating gives CASSYEGQGVSGANVLTF.